Reported below is one TCR beta chain. Antigen specificity is unknown. This sample is part of a study of a mutant IDH1 vaccine in newly diagnosed glioma. For the study at large: The start of vaccination came 4-6 weeks after radiotherapy alone, or with temozolomide cycles. Therapy received beforehand was radiotherapy, temozolomide, or both, with most patients given both. Visit V12 was scheduled at week 35 and visit V13 at week 47.

Data came from immunoSEQ multiplex PCR; TCRdb stores just in-frame clones and leaves some out. The data contain 77,000 or so clones, approximately 75% of them singletons. As to time point: week 47, end of study. Vaccination used 300 ug of mutant IDH1 20-mer peptide per dose, with topical imiquimod. The astrocytomas were IDH1-mutant, ATRX-negative, and WHO grade 3 or 4. CDR1 SNHLY and CDR2 FYNNEI come from the germline V gene. V dropped 7 bases and J dropped 2 bases, with 14 bases sitting between them. This CDR3 comprises 14 residues. This clonotype originated in a man aged 35-49 years with glioma. This rearrangement joins TRBV2 to TRBJ1-2; possibly TRBD1 for D (6 bases). The source material was PBMCs, sampled from a glioma patient whose treatment included an IDH1 peptide vaccine. The CDR3 loop is CASTKGGVNYGYTF. The DNA for the CDR3 is TGTGCCAGCACCAAAGGGGGGGTCAACTATGGCTACACCTTC.